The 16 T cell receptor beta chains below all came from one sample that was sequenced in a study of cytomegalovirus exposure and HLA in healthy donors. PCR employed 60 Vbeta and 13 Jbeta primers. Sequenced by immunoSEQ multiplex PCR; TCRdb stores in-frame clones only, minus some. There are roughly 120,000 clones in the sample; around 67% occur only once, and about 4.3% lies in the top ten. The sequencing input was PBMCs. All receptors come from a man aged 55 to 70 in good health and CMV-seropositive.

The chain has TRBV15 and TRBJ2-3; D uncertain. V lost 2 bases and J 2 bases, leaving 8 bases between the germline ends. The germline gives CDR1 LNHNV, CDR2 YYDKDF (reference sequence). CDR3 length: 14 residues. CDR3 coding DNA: TGTGCCACCAGCAGATCAGGCCCCACAGATACGCAGTATTTT. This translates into CATSRSGPTDTQYF.

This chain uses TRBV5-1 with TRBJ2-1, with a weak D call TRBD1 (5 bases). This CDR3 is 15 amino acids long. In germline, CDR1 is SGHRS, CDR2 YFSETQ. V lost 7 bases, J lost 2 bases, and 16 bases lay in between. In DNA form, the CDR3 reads TGCGCCAGCCAGACAGTCTCCCCCACCTACAATGAGCAGTTCTTC. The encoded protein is CASQTVSPTYNEQFF. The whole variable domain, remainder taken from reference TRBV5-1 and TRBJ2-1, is KAGVTQTPRYLIKTRGQQVTLSCSPISGHRSVSWYQQTPGQGLQFLFEYFSETQRNKGNFPGRFSGRQFSNSRSEMNVSTLELGDSALYLCASQTVSPTYNEQFFGPGTRLTVL.

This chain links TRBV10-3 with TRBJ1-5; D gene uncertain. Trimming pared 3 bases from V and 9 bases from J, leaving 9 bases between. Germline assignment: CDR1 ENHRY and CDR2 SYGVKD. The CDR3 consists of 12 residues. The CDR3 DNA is TGTGCCATCAGTGAATCTCGTCGGCCCCAGCATTTT. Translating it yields CAISESRRPQHF.

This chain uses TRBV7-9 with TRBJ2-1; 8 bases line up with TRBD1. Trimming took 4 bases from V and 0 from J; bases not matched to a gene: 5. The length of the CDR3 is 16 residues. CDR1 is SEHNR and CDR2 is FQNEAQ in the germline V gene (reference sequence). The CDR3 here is CASSWTTGDSYNEQFF. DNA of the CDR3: TGTGCCAGCAGCTGGACGACAGGGGACTCCTACAATGAGCAGTTCTTC.

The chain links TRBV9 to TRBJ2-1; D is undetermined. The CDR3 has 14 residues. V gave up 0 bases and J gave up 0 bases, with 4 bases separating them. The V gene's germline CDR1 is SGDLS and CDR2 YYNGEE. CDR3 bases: TGTGCCAGCAGCGTAGCCGGCTCCTACAATGAGCAGTTCTTC. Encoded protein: CASSVAGSYNEQFF.

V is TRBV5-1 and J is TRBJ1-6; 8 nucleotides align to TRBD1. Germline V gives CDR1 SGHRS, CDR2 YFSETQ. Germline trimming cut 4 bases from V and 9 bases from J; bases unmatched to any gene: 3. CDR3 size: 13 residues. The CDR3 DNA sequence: TGCGCCAGCAGCCCCGGACAGGGTTCACCCCTCCACTTT. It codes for CASSPGQGSPLHF.

In DNA, the CDR3 is TGTGCCAGCAGCTCCCGCAGTTACACTGAAGCTTTCTTT. It codes for CASSSRSYTEAFF. The chain employs TRBV7-3 and TRBJ1-1; no clear D gene. Germline assignment: CDR1 SGHTA and CDR2 FQGTGA. V was trimmed by 4 bases and J by 3 bases, leaving 9 bases between them. This CDR3 spans 13 amino acids.

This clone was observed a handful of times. The CDR3 region has the DNA TGTGCCAGCAGCCAAGCTGTGGCTAGTATGTTTGCAGATACGCAGTATTTT. Its translation is CASSQAVASMFADTQYF. The gene calls are TRBV5-4 and TRBJ2-3; D unresolved. The germline CDR1 and CDR2 sequences are SGHNT and YYREEE (reference sequence). The CDR3 sequence is 17 residues long. V lost 4 bases and J 4 bases, leaving 22 bases between the germline ends.

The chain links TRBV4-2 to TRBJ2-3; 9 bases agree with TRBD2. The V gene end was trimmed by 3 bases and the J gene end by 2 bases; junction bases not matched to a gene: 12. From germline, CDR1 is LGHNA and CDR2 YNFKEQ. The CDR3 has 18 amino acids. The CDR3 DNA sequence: TGTGCCAGCAGCCAGGTCCAACGAGCGGGGGGTTACACAGATACGCAGTATTTT. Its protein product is CASSQVQRAGGYTDTQYF.

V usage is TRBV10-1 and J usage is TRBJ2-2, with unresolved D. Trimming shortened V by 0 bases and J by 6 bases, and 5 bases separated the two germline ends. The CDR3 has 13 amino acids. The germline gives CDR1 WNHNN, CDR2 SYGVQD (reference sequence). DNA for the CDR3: TGCGCCAGCAGTGAGTCCCGGGCCGGGGAGCTGTTTTTT. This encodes CASSESRAGELFF.

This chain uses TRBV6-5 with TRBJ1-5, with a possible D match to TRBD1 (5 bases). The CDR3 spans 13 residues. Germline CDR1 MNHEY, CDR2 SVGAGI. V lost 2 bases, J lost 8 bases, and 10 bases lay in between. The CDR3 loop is CASSYGGGEPQHF. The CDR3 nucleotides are TGTGCCAGCAGTTACGGGGGGGGTGAGCCCCAGCATTTT.

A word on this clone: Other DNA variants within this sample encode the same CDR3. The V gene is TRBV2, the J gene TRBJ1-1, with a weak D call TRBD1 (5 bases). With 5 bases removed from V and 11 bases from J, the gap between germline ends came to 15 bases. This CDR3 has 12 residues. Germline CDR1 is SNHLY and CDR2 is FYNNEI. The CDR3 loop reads CASSWGGVWAFF. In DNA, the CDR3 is TGTGCCAGCAGTTGGGGGGGGGTTTGGGCTTTCTTT.

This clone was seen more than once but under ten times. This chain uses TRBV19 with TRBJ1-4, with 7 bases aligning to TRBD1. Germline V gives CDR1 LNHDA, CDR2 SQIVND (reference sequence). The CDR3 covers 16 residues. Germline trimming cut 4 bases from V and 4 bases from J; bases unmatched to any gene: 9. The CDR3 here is CASSTNRDSFNEKLFF. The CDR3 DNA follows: TGTGCCAGTAGTACTAACCGGGACAGCTTTAATGAAAAACTGTTTTTT.

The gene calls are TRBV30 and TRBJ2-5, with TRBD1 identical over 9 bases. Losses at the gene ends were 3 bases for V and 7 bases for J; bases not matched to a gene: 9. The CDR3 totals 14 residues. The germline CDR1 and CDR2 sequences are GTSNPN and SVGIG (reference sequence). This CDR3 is CAWRDTGGAGTQYF. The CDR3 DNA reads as TGTGCCTGGAGGGACACAGGGGGCGCAGGGACCCAGTACTTC.

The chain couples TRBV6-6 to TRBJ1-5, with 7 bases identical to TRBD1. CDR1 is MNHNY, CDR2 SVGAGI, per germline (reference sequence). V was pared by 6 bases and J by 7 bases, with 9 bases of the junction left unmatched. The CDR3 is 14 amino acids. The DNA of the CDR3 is TGTGCCAGCAGCCAACAGGGGTCCGGGCAGCCCCAGCATTTT. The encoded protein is CASSQQGSGQPQHF.

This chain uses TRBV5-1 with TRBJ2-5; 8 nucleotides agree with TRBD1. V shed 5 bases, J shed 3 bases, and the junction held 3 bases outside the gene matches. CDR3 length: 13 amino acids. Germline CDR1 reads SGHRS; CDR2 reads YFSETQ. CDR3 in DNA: TGCGCCAGCAGGTTACAGGGGGAAGAGACCCAGTACTTC. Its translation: CASRLQGEETQYF. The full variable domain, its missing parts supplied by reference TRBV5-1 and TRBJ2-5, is KAGVTQTPRYLIKTRGQQVTLSCSPISGHRSVSWYQQTPGQGLQFLFEYFSETQRNKGNFPGRFSGRQFSNSRSEMNVSTLELGDSALYLCASRLQGEETQYFGPGTRLLVL.